This TCR beta chain was documented in a study of beta chain features in type 1 diabetes. The CDR3 spans 17 residues. With 1 base removed from V and 4 bases from J, the gap between germline ends came to 17 bases. The germline V gene has CDR1 LGHNA and CDR2 YSLEER. Every bit of the isolated RNA underwent reverse transcription, so sequencing read expressed TCRB transcripts. Sequenced by immunoSEQ multiplex PCR; TCRdb stores in-frame clones only, minus some. The profile shows 450,000 or so clones, roughly 11% of them singletons. This chain uses TRBV4-3 with TRBJ2-1; D not certain. The receptor was derived from a woman under 30 in good health. The specimen sequenced was naive CD4+ T cells from blood. The CDR3 DNA sequence: TGCGCCAGCAGCCAAGTCGGTTGGTACAGCTCGTACAATGAGCAGTTCTTC. It is translated as CASSQVGWYSSYNEQFF.